This TCR beta chain appears in the sequencing data of a study of T-cell reconstitution after alpha-beta-depleted transplantation in children. During its preparation, the TCRbeta library received unique molecular identifiers. TCRdb re-analysed the PCR reads in MiXCR, keeping a single row per CDR3 protein. The sample lists some 640,000 distinct CDR3 sequences; around 16% were seen once. V was clipped by 6 bases and J by 3 bases; unmatched bases: 8. The CDR3 extends over 15 amino acids. The clonotype comes from a human donor who donated a stem cell graft to a child with acute myeloid leukemia. The rearrangement links TRBV12-3 or TRBV12-4 to TRBJ2-7, with 10 bases identical to TRBD1. The sequencing used PBMCs from the stem cell graft donor, collected from the stem cell graft. The CDR3 spells CASSPTRDRGYEQYF. CDR3 in DNA: TGTGCCAGCAGCCCTACTCGGGACAGGGGCTACGAGCAGTACTTC.